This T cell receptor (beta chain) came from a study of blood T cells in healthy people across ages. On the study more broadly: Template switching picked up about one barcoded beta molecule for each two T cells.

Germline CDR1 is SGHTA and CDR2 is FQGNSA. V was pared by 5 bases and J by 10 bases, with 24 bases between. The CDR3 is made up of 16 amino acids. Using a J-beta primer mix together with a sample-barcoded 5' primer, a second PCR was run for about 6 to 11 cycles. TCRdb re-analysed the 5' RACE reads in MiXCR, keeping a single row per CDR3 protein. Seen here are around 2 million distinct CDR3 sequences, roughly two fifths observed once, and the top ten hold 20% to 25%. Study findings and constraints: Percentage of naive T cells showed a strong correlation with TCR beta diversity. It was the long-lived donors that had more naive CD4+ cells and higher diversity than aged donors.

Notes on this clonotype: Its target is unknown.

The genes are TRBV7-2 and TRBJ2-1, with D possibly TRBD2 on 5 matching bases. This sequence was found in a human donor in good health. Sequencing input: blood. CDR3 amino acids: CASSLFGPSLVYEQFF. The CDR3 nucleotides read TGTGCCAGCAGCCTCTTCGGACCGTCACTAGTCTACGAGCAGTTCTTC. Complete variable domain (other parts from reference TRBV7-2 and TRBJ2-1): GAGVSQSPSNKVTEKGKDVELRCDPISGHTALYWYRQSLGQGLEFLIYFQGNSAPDKSGLPSDRFSAERTGGSVSTLTIQRTQQEDSAVYLCASSLFGPSLVYEQFFGPGTRLTVL.